Following are 29 T cell receptor beta chains from one sample sequenced in a study of blood T cell repertoires in COVID-19. Measured with immunoSEQ multiplex PCR; TCRdb has only the in-frame clones, and not every one. The table shows around 400,000 clones, with roughly 87% occurring only once. The sequencing input was PBMCs or T cells enriched from blood (not recorded which). The origin of the receptors is a woman aged 50 to 60 who had recovered from COVID-19.

The chain links TRBV19 to TRBJ1-1, with 9 bases aligning to TRBD1. Trimming took 3 bases from V and 1 from J; bases not matched to a gene: 3. Germline CDR1 LNHDA, CDR2 SQIVND (reference sequence). The CDR3 has 15 residues. In DNA form, the CDR3 reads TGTGCCAGTAGTATTACAGGGGGCCCGAACACTGAAGCTTTCTTT. Encoded protein: CASSITGGPNTEAFF.

This clone occurred a few times. The chain uses TRBV9 and TRBJ1-1; TRBD1 matches at 7 bases. The CDR3 covers 16 residues. CDR1 is SGDLS and CDR2 is YYNGEE in the germline V gene. The junction had 13 bases not matched to a gene; V was cut back by 3 bases and J by 5 bases. The CDR3 spells CASSAVGRQGWTEAFF. The CDR3 DNA sequence: TGTGCCAGCAGCGCCGTGGGGCGACAGGGATGGACTGAAGCTTTCTTT.

V usage is TRBV28 and J usage is TRBJ1-2, with 7 bases matching TRBD1. The V and J ends lost 1 base and 0 bases, in that order; junction bases with no gene match: 11. The CDR3 sequence is 18 residues long. The germline V gene encodes CDR1 MDHEN and CDR2 SYDVKM. The CDR3 region is CASSLSFSGGFPNYGYTF. CDR3 sequence (DNA): TGTGCCAGCAGTTTATCTTTCTCAGGGGGGTTTCCTAACTATGGCTACACCTTC.

V is TRBV6-5 and J is TRBJ2-1; 8 positions agree with TRBD2. The germline V gene encodes CDR1 MNHEY and CDR2 SVGAGI. After removal of 8 bases from V and 6 bases from J, the junction contained 9 bases not matched to a gene. The CDR3 spans 14 residues. Here the CDR3 reads CASGRAGVGNEQFF. The DNA for the CDR3 is TGTGCCAGCGGAAGAGCGGGGGTGGGCAATGAGCAGTTCTTC.

The rearrangement uses TRBV19 and TRBJ1-1, with D perhaps matching TRBD1 (6 bases). CDR1 is LNHDA, CDR2 SQIVND, per germline (reference sequence). V was pared by 5 bases and J by 1 base, with 11 bases between. The length of the CDR3 is 14 residues. CDR3 sequence (DNA): TGTGCCAGTAGTTTAATGACAGGGAACACTGAAGCTTTCTTT. Encoded protein: CASSLMTGNTEAFF. Together with reference TRBV19 and TRBJ1-1, the CDR3 gives the full variable domain: DGGITQSPKYLFRKEGQNVTLSCEQNLNHDAMYWYRQDPGQGLRLIYYSQIVNDFQKGDIAEGYSVSREKKESFPLTVTSAQKNPTAFYLCASSLMTGNTEAFFGQGTRLTVV.

V and J are TRBV7-9 and TRBJ2-1; the match to TRBD1 covers 7 bases. The germline V gene has CDR1 SEHNR and CDR2 FQNEAQ (reference sequence). Trimming cost V 4 bases and J 2 bases; bases outside gene matches: 5. The CDR3 sequence is 15 residues long. The CDR3 protein is CASSSQGEPYNEQFF. The CDR3 DNA reads TGTGCCAGCAGCTCGCAGGGGGAACCCTACAATGAGCAGTTCTTC.

The chain is built from TRBV19 and TRBJ1-6; 7 bases map to TRBD1. The CDR3 contains 16 residues. Germline CDR1 reads LNHDA; CDR2 reads SQIVND (reference sequence). V lost 6 bases, J lost 0 bases, and 5 bases stayed unmatched. CDR3 nucleotides: TGTGCCAGTAGGAAGACAGGGAGCTCCTATAATTCACCCCTCCACTTT. This encodes CASRKTGSSYNSPLHF.

The rearrangement links TRBV14 to TRBJ2-7; a possible D gene is TRBD1 (5 bases). The V and J ends lost 1 base and 6 bases respectively, with 13 bases between them. Germline-derived CDR1 and CDR2 are SGHDN and FVKESK. CDR3 length: 14 amino acids. The CDR3 region is CASSQVLRDGEQYF. CDR3 coding DNA: TGTGCCAGCAGCCAAGTTCTCAGGGATGGCGAGCAGTACTTC.

V gene TRBV6-5 combines with J gene TRBJ2-3; no reliable D call. With 1 base removed from V and 0 bases from J, the gap between germline ends came to 8 bases. The V gene's germline CDR1 is MNHEY and CDR2 SVGAGI. The CDR3 loop spans 15 amino acids. CDR3 nucleotides: TGTGCCAGCAGTTACTTGAGTAAGAGCACAGATACGCAGTATTTT. Translated, it gives CASSYLSKSTDTQYF.

Notes on this clone: This CDR3 is also generated by other DNA sequences in the sample. This chain's CDR3 is CASSPRTDYEQYF. CDR3 nucleotides: TGTGCCAGTAGTCCACGGACAGACTACGAGCAGTACTTC. The rearrangement uses TRBV19 and TRBJ2-7, with D possibly TRBD1 on 6 matching bases. This CDR3 region has 13 residues. V gave up 5 bases and J gave up 3 bases, with 11 bases separating them. Germline CDR1 reads LNHDA; CDR2 reads SQIVND (reference sequence).

CDR3 DNA: TGTGCTAGTGGACCACTACAGGGGGCCCAGAACACTGAAGCTTTCTTT. As protein: CASGPLQGAQNTEAFF. The chain carries TRBV12-5 and TRBJ1-1; 9 bases align to TRBD1. Germline V gene data show CDR1 as LGHNT and CDR2 as FRNRAP. This CDR3 comprises 16 residues. The V gene end was trimmed by 6 bases and the J gene end by 1 base; junction bases not matched to a gene: 9. The full variable domain, rest sourced from reference TRBV12-5 and TRBJ1-1, is DARVTQTPRHKVTEMGQEVTMRCQPILGHNTVFWYRQTMMQGLELLAYFRNRAPLDDSGMPKDRFSAEMPDATLATLKIQPSEPRDSAVYFCASGPLQGAQNTEAFFGQGTRLTVV.

The rearrangement links TRBV6-5 to TRBJ1-2; 12 bases map to TRBD1. This CDR3 has 15 residues. The J segment lost 13 bases and the V segment lost 0 bases, leaving 9 bases of the junction unmatched. Germline V gene lookup returns CDR1 MNHEY and CDR2 SVGAGI. The CDR3 coding sequence is TGTGCCAGCAGTTACTCGGGGACAGGGGGCCTCTTCGTCACCTTC. Its translation is CASSYSGTGGLFVTF.

The V and J genes are TRBV27 and TRBJ2-5; TRBD1 aligns across 9 bases. The CDR3 runs 17 residues. V dropped 6 bases and J dropped 5; count of bases not matched to a gene: 16. Germline CDR1 is MNHEY and CDR2 is SMNVEV (reference sequence). CDR3 loop: CASSAGTTGGARETQYF. The DNA for the CDR3 is TGTGCCAGCAGCGCAGGAACGACAGGGGGGGCCCGGGAGACCCAGTACTTC.

V usage is TRBV27 and J usage is TRBJ1-1; possible D gene TRBD1, 5 bases. Germline V gene sequence: CDR1 MNHEY, CDR2 SMNVEV (reference sequence). V was clipped by 7 bases and J by 7 bases, with 10 bases between them. The CDR3 length is 11 residues. Written as DNA, the CDR3 is TGTGCCAGCACGACAGACGGTGAAGCTTTCTTT. It yields the protein CASTTDGEAFF.

The chain employs TRBV19 and TRBJ1-3, with 12 positions matching TRBD1. The junction had 5 bases not matched to a gene; V was cut back by 3 bases and J by 2 bases. The CDR3 is made up of 17 amino acids. Germline loops: CDR1 LNHDA, CDR2 SQIVND (reference sequence). CDR3 amino acids: CASSIRGTGGTGNTIYF. CDR3 sequence (DNA): TGTGCCAGTAGTATTAGGGGGACAGGGGGCACTGGAAACACCATATATTTT.

V and J are TRBV30 and TRBJ2-1; TRBD1 is a possible D gene (5 bases). The CDR3 contains 15 residues. CDR1 is GTSNPN and CDR2 is SVGIG in the germline V gene (reference sequence). The germline V and J ends were trimmed by 2 bases and 5 bases, with 16 bases remaining between them. CDR3 nucleotide sequence: TGTGCCTGGAGTAAAGGTACAGGCACACACAATGAGCAGTTCTTC. Translation gives CAWSKGTGTHNEQFF.

The chain links TRBV6-5 to TRBJ2-2; the D gene is possibly TRBD2 (5 bases). In germline, CDR1 is MNHEY, CDR2 SVGAGI. The CDR3 contains 14 residues. With 3 bases removed from V and 3 bases from J, the gap between germline ends came to 8 bases. DNA for the CDR3: TGTGCCAGCAGTTATCGGGGAGACACCGGGGAGCTGTTTTTT. This gives the protein CASSYRGDTGELFF.

V and J are TRBV12-5 and TRBJ1-1, with 8 bases matching TRBD1. With 2 bases clipped from V and 1 base from J, the junction kept 9 bases outside the gene matches. Germline CDR1 LGHNT, CDR2 FRNRAP. The CDR3 length is 17 residues. CDR3 in amino acids: CASGLSPGGAGNTEAFF. Here the CDR3 DNA reads TGTGCTAGTGGTTTGAGCCCAGGGGGCGCGGGGAACACTGAAGCTTTCTTT.

The rearrangement links TRBV19 to TRBJ1-2; D call uncertain. CDR3 size: 13 residues. V dropped 4 bases and J dropped 2 bases, with 8 bases sitting between them. CDR1 LNHDA and CDR2 SQIVND come from the germline V gene (reference sequence). CDR3 amino acids: CASSTTPNYGYTF. The DNA for the CDR3 is TGTGCCAGTAGTACGACTCCCAACTATGGCTACACCTTC.

The genes are TRBV6-5 and TRBJ1-4; a weak D match, TRBD1 (6 bases). This CDR3 contains 15 residues. Germline CDR1 reads MNHEY; CDR2 reads SVGAGI. The germline V and J ends were trimmed by 0 bases and 8 bases, with 13 bases remaining between them. Here the CDR3 reads CASSYSRGGREKLFF. As DNA, the CDR3 is TGTGCCAGCAGTTACTCGAGGGGGGGCAGAGAAAAACTGTTTTTT.

The gene calls are TRBV6-5 and TRBJ1-1; D may be TRBD1 (6 bases). Germline CDR1 is MNHEY and CDR2 is SVGAGI. The CDR3 covers 13 residues. Trimming stripped 5 bases from V and 9 bases from J, with 16 bases between. The CDR3 DNA sequence: TGTGCCAGCAGTCCCCTCCGACAGGATCAAGCTTTCTTT. Protein sequence: CASSPLRQDQAFF.

The chain recombines TRBV6-5 with TRBJ2-3; 10 bases align to TRBD2. V was clipped by 2 bases and J by 6 bases; unmatched bases: 5. Germline V lookup: CDR1 MNHEY, CDR2 SVGAGI. The CDR3 has 15 residues. The CDR3 spells CASSYGSGRMDTQYF. The CDR3 region has the DNA TGTGCCAGCAGTTACGGTAGCGGGAGGATGGATACGCAGTATTTT.

The chain is built from TRBV7-8 and TRBJ1-2; D is perhaps TRBD1 (6 bases). The V end was cut by 5 bases, the J end by 1 base, with 14 bases between. Germline-derived CDR1 and CDR2 are SGHVS and FQNEAQ. The CDR3 has 15 residues. CDR3 in DNA: TGTGCCAGCAGCCCCGAGACAGGAGATAACTATGGCTACACCTTC. Protein product: CASSPETGDNYGYTF.

This clone was observed a few times. V is TRBV2 and J is TRBJ2-7; 8 bases match TRBD2. CDR3 length: 17 amino acids. Germline V CDR1 and CDR2: SNHLY, FYNNEI. J was trimmed by 5 bases and V by 0 bases; bases with no gene match: 12. The CDR3 nucleotides read TGTGCCAGCAGTGAAGCGCAGTTTTCGGGGGGGCAGAACGAGCAGTACTTC. Its protein is CASSEAQFSGGQNEQYF.

V is TRBV10-3 and J is TRBJ2-5; TRBD1 matches 7 bases. CDR3 length: 16 amino acids. The V gene's germline CDR1 is ENHRY and CDR2 SYGVKD. J lost 1 base, V lost 4 bases, and 9 bases had no gene match. The CDR3 DNA reads TGTGCCATCAGTGCTTCCGGGACAGCGCGCCAAGAGACCCAGTACTTC. Protein sequence: CAISASGTARQETQYF.

The genes are TRBV19 and TRBJ2-3; 9 bases are shared with TRBD2. J gave up 2 bases and V 4 bases, and 4 bases lay outside the gene matches. The CDR3 extends over 15 amino acids. The germline V gene encodes CDR1 LNHDA and CDR2 SQIVND (reference sequence). The CDR3 DNA reads as TGTGCCAGTAGTAGAGCTAGCGGGGACACAGATACGCAGTATTTT. Protein: CASSRASGDTDTQYF.

This chain connects TRBV27 to TRBJ1-3; perhaps TRBD1 as D (6 bases). V was clipped by 5 bases and J by 2 bases, with 10 bases between them. The length of the CDR3 is 14 residues. From germline, CDR1 is MNHEY and CDR2 SMNVEV (reference sequence). The CDR3 region is CASSTGMPGNTIYF. CDR3 in DNA: TGTGCCAGCAGTACAGGGATGCCTGGAAACACCATATATTTT.

The chain couples TRBV7-9 to TRBJ2-7; 7 bases are shared with TRBD2. This CDR3 spans 14 amino acids. Germline loops: CDR1 SEHNR, CDR2 FQNEAQ (reference sequence). The V gene end was trimmed by 3 bases and the J gene end by 6 bases; junction bases not matched to a gene: 8. The CDR3 DNA sequence: TGTGCCAGCAGCTTTGCCGGGGGGAGCCTCGAGCAGTACTTC. It translates to CASSFAGGSLEQYF.

This clone was detected once. This rearrangement joins TRBV11-1 to TRBJ2-2; no clear D. Germline V gene sequence: CDR1 SGHAT, CDR2 FQDESV (reference sequence). The CDR3 covers 12 residues. CDR3 in DNA: TGTGTCTCTTCGGGGAACACCGGGGAGCTGTTTTTT. This gives the protein CVSSGNTGELFF.